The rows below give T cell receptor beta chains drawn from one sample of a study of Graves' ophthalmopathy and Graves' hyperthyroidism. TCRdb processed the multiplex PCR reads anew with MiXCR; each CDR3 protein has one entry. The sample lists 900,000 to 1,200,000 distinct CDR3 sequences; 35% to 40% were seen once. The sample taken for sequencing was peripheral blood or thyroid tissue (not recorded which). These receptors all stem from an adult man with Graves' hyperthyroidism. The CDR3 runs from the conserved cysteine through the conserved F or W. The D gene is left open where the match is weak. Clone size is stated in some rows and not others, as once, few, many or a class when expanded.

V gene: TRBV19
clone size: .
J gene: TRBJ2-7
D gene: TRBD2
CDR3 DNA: TGTGCCAGTTTAGCGCGGGGGTACGAGCAGTACTTC
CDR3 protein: CASLARGYEQYF

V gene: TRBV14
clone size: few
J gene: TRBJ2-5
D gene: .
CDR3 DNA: TGTGCCAGCAGCCAAGAGTCTGCGTACAGCAAGTACCAAGAGACCCAGTACTTC
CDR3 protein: CASSQESAYSKYQETQYF

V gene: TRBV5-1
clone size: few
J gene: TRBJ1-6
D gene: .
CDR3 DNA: TGCGCCAGCAGCTTTGACCGTTCACCCCTCCACTTT
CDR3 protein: CASSFDRSPLHF

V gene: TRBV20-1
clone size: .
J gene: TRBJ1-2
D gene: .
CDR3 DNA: TGCAGTGCCGGGACCGAGGGCTACACCTTC
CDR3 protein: CSAGTEGYTF

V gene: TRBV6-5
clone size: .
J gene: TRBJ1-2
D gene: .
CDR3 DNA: TGTGCCAGCAGTTTATCTCGGCAGGGAATAGGAAGGATCCATGGCTACACCTTC
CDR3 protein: CASSLSRQGIGRIHGYTF

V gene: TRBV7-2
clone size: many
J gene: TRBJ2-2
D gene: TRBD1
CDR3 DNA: TGTGCCAGCACTCCGAGACAGGGTAACGCCGGGGAGCTGTTTTTT
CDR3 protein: CASTPRQGNAGELFF

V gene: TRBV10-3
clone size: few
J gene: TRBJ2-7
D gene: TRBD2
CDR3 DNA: TGTGCCAGCGGACCAAGCACCCAGGCGGGAGGCGAGCAGTACTTC
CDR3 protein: CASGPSTQAGGEQYF

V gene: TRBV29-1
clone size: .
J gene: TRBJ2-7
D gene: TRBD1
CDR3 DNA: TGCAGCGTTGCTGGACAGGCCTACGAGCAGTACTTC
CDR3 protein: CSVAGQAYEQYF

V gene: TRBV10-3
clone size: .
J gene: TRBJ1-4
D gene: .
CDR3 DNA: .
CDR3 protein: CAISERSDLMKNCFF

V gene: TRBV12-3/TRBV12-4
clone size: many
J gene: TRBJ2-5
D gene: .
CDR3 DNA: TGTGCCCCCGGGGGAGCCCAGTACTTC
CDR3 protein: CAPGGAQYF

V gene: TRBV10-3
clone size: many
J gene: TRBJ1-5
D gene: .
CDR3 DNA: TGTGCCATCAGTGAGATCCAAGGGCCCCAGCATTTT
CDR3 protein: CAISEIQGPQHF

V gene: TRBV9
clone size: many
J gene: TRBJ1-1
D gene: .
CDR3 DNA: TGTGCCAGCAGTTCCTGGAACACTGAAGCTTTCTTT
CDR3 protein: CASSSWNTEAFF